The T cell receptor beta chain described here comes from a study of Ad26.COV2.S vaccination and SARS-CoV-2 variants. Study context: The COV1001 Ad26.COV2.S trial arm included the donor. Administration of Ad26.COV2.S was intramuscular, either once or twice 56 days apart.

About this clone itself: Its antigen is not identified.

The CDR3 loop spans 15 amino acids. V was shortened by 5 bases and J by 1 base, with 11 bases between the two germline ends. CDR1 LNHDA and CDR2 SQIVND come from the germline V gene (reference sequence). TCRdb's table, derived via immunoSEQ multiplex PCR, lists solely in-frame clones and lacks some. Altogether more than 300,000 clones are present, 85% being singletons, with the ten largest covering approximately 2%. The treatment denotes: around 19 received Ad26.COV2.S at low or high dose, single or two shots; about five received placebo; per-sample allocation not given. At day 63 after the first vaccine or placebo injection, samples were drawn. Adults aged 18-55 years in Boston included the donor. Whole-study findings and limits: In vaccinated individuals, spike-specific CD8+ and CD4+ T cell responses reportedly displayed substantial breadth.

The clonotype comes from a person between 18 and 59 years old who received the Ad26.COV2.S COVID-19 vaccine or a placebo. Here the sequenced sample was peripheral blood, taken in a trial of Ad26.COV2.S vaccine versus placebo. The chain joins TRBV19 to TRBJ2-2, with D possibly TRBD1 on 5 matching bases. The CDR3 spells CASSVFRVNTGELFF. The CDR3 nucleotides are TGTGCCAGTAGTGTCTTCAGGGTGAACACCGGGGAGCTGTTTTTT. Complete variable domain (other parts from reference TRBV19 and TRBJ2-2): DGGITQSPKYLFRKEGQNVTLSCEQNLNHDAMYWYRQDPGQGLRLIYYSQIVNDFQKGDIAEGYSVSREKKESFPLTVTSAQKNPTAFYLCASSVFRVNTGELFFGEGSRLTVL.